This T cell receptor beta chain was recorded in a study of T cell repertoires in cytomegalovirus infection. In TCRdb, the reads were re-called with MiXCR into one record per CDR3 protein. This sample yields about 110,000 distinct CDR3 sequences, of which under 30% are seen a single time; about three quarters belongs to the top ten. This CDR3 has 15 residues. The ends were cut back, 3 bases at V and 1 base at J, with 12 bases in the middle. Germline-derived CDR1 and CDR2 are MGHDK and SYGVNS. This clonotype was detected a few times. Its cognate antigen is unknown. Study-wide results and caveats: In two of eight donors, the top clonotype was HLA-C-restricted CMV-specific.

This TCR was sampled from a human donor in good health (CMV status not recorded). Some clones in this sample may be carry-over from other donors' samples. The sample in question was CD8+ T cells from cultured PBMCs, obtained from culture after CMV antigen stimulation. This chain joins TRBV25-1 and TRBJ1-1; perhaps TRBD1 as D (5 bases). This CDR3 reads CASSEGGITNTEAFF. The CDR3 coding sequence is TGTGCCAGCAGTGAGGGGGGAATTACGAACACTGAAGCTTTCTTT.